This note documents a single T cell receptor (beta chain) sequence. Antigen: not known. This sample was included in a study of T cell responses to AZD1222 COVID-19 vaccine. Study details: Second-dose recipients at about 4 or about 12 weeks were treated as one pooled group.

Libraries were prepared by immunoSEQ multiplex PCR; TCRdb keeps only in-frame clonotypes and omits some of them. This repertoire shows 98,000 or so clones, approximately 90% found once; its top ten account for around 19%. CDR3 size: 14 residues. Germline values: CDR1 SGHRS, CDR2 YFSETQ. V lost 2 bases and J lost 3, with 8 bases in between. Points from the study as a whole: Only five to seven AZD1222 recipients were seropositive at baseline. Nearly half of spike-specific TCRs reportedly target unmutated variant regions.

The sequencing here drew on peripheral blood, taken on day 0 of AZD1222 vaccination. The V gene is TRBV5-1, the J gene TRBJ1-4; D perhaps matches TRBD1 (5 bases). This sequence originates from an adult in good health. The CDR3 bases are TGCGCCAGCAGCTTTCAAGGGGCTAATGAAAAACTGTTTTTT. It translates to CASSFQGANEKLFF. Full variable domain (remainder filled in from reference TRBV5-1 and TRBJ1-4): KAGVTQTPRYLIKTRGQQVTLSCSPISGHRSVSWYQQTPGQGLQFLFEYFSETQRNKGNFPGRFSGRQFSNSRSEMNVSTLELGDSALYLCASSFQGANEKLFFGSGTQLSVL.